Reported below is one T cell receptor beta chain. Its antigen is unknown. It was with a sample-barcoded 5' primer and a J-beta primer mix that a second PCR of roughly 6 to 12 cycles was run. TCRdb analysed the 5' RACE reads with MiXCR anew, one entry per CDR3 protein. This repertoire shows over 1.5 million distinct CDR3 sequences, approximately 50% found once; its top ten account for roughly 2.1%. This sample is drawn from a study of blood T cells in healthy people across ages. The study's findings and limits: A roughly linear fall in TCR beta diversity per million T cells was seen with increasing age.

Healthy Caucasians from Russia aged about 6 to 90 served as donors. This CDR3 region has 15 residues. Looked up from germline, CDR1 is SGHRS and CDR2 is YFSETQ. Trimming at V came to 1 base and at J to 3 bases, leaving 4 bases not matched to a gene. The clonotype comes from a woman aged 40-49 years in good health. Input material: blood. The rearrangement joins TRBV5-1 to TRBJ2-7; 10 positions match TRBD1. CDR3 bases: TGCGCCAGCAGCTTGACCGGGACAGGGGACTACGAGCAGTACTTC. As protein: CASSLTGTGDYEQYF. The whole variable domain, filled in from reference TRBV5-1 and TRBJ2-7, reads KAGVTQTPRYLIKTRGQQVTLSCSPISGHRSVSWYQQTPGQGLQFLFEYFSETQRNKGNFPGRFSGRQFSNSRSEMNVSTLELGDSALYLCASSLTGTGDYEQYFGPGTRLTVT.